This record covers a single T cell receptor beta chain. Germline V CDR1 and CDR2: PRHDT, FYEKMQ (reference sequence). The CDR3 is 12 residues long. V was pared by 5 bases and J by 4 bases, with 6 bases between. This sample stems from a study of shared T cell receptors in the human thymus. Generated by immunoSEQ multiplex PCR, the TCRdb table keeps only in-frame clones and is missing some. In the table there are about 710,000 clones, around 87% of which are singletons. The same sample was also studied in work on human thymus T cells. This second study says: Finnish infants who were healthy and having corrective surgery for congenital heart defects made up the donors. Thymus tissue was removed during corrective cardiac surgery. Blood and thymic repertoires both appeared biased in V and J gene usage. Related research examined unrelated individuals and reported that their thymic repertoires overlapped highly.

This sequence was found in a boy younger than two with a congenital heart defect. Sequenced sample: thymocytes. This chain links TRBV13 with TRBJ1-3; the D gene is possibly TRBD1 (6 bases). CDR3 sequence: CASSQGGNTIYF. In DNA, the CDR3 is TGTGCCAGCAGCCAGGGGGGAAACACCATATATTTT.